This TCR beta chain was profiled in a study of blood T cell repertoires in COVID-19. Whole-study context: Samples representing acute and convalescent COVID-19 were sourced from the United States, Italy and Spain. T cells, B-cell-depleted T cells, or PBMCs supplied cDNA or gDNA.

In the original workflow: Cell counts per sample came from amplifying reference gene primers. Some clones are missing from TCRdb's copy, which holds only in-frame ones; the method was immunoSEQ multiplex PCR. The D gene and trimming were derived from the DNA, and the V and J assignments and clone size from that table. Of around 140,000 clones in the sample, around 84% were seen once. Germline loops: CDR1 MGHRA, CDR2 YSYEKL. The CDR3 spans 15 residues. The V gene end was trimmed by 1 base and the J gene end by 3 bases; junction bases not matched to a gene: 6. The genes are TRBV4-1 and TRBJ2-7, with 7 bases that match TRBD1. The clonotype was recovered from a woman at least 80 years old with acute or convalescent COVID-19. The specimen was peripheral blood. CDR3 sequence reads: CASSQVATGIYEQYF. The CDR3 region has the DNA TGCGCCAGCAGCCAAGTCGCGACAGGGATCTACGAGCAGTACTTC.